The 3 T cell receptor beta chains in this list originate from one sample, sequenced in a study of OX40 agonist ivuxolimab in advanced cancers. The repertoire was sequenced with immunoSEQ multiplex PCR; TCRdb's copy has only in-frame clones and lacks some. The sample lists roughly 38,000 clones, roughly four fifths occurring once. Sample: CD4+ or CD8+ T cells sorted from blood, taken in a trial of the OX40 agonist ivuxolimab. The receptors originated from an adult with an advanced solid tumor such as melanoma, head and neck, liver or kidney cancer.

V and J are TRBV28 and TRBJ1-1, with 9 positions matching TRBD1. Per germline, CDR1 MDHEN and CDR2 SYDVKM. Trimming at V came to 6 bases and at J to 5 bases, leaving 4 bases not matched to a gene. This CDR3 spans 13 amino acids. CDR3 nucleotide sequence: TGTGCCAGCAGAGACAGGGGGATAACTGAAGCTTTCTTT. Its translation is CASRDRGITEAFF.

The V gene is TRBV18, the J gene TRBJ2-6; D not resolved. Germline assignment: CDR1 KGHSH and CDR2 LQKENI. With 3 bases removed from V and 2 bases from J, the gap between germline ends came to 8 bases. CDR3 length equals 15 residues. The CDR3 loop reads CASSPWRTGANVLTF. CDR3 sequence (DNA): TGTGCCAGCTCACCGTGGCGAACTGGGGCCAACGTCCTGACTTTC.

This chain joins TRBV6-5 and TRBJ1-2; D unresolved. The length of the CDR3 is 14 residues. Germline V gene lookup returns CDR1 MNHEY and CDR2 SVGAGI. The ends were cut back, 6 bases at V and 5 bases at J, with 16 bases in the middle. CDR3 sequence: CASRQTATPYGYTF. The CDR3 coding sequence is TGTGCCAGCAGACAGACGGCGACTCCGTATGGCTACACCTTC.